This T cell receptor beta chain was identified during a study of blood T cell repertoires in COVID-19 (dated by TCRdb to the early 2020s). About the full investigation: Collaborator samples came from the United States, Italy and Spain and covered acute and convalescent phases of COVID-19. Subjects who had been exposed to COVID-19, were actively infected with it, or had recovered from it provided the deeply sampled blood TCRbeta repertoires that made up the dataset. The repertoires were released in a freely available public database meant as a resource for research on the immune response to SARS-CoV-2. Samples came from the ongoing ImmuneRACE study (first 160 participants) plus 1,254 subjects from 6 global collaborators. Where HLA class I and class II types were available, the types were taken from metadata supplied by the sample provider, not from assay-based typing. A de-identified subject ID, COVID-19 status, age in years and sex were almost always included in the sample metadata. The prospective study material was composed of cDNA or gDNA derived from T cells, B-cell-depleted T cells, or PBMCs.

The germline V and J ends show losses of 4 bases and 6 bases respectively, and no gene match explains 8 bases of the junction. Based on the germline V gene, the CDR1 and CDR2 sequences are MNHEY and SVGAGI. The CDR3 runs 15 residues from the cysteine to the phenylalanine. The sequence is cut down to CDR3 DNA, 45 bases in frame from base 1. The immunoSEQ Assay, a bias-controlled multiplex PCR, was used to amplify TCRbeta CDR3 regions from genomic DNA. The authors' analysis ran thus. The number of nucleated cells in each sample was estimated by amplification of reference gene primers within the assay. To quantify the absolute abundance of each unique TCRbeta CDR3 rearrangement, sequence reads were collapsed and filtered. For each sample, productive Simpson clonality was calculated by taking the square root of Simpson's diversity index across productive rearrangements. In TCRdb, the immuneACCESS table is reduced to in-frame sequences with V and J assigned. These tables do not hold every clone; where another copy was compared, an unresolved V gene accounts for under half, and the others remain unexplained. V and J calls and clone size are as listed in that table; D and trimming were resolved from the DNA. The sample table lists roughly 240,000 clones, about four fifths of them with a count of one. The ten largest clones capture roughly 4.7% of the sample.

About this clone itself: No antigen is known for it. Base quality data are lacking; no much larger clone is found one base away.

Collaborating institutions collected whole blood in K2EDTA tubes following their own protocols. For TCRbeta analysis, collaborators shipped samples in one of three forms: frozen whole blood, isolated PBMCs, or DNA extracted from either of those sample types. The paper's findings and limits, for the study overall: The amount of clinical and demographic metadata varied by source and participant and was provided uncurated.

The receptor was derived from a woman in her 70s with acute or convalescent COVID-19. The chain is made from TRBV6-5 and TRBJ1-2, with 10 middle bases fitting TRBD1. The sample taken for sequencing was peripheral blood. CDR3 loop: CASSSPGQGLDGYTF. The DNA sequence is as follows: TGTGCCAGCAGTTCCCCGGGACAGGGGTTGGATGGCTACACCTTC.